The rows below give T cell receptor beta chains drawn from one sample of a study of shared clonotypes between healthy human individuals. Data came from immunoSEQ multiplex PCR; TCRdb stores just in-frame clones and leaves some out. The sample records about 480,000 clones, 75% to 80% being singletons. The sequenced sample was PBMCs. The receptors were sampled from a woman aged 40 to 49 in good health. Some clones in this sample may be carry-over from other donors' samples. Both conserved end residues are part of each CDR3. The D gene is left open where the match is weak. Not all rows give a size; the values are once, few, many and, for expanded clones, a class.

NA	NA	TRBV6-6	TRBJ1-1	CASSYQTGEAFF	TGTGCCAGCAGTTACCAAACAGGGGAAGCTTTCTTT
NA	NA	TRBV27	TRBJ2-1	CASSRYPSNYNEQFF	TGTGCCAGCAGCCGCTATCCGAGTAACTACAATGAGCAGTTCTTC
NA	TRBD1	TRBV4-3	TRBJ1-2	CASSQDHRTGEYGYTF	TGCGCCAGCAGCCAAGATCACCGAACAGGGGAATATGGCTACACCTTC
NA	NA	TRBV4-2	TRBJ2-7	CASSQGPGGGRTYEQYF	TGTGCCAGCAGCCAAGGACCCGGCGGGGGCCGAACCTACGAGCAGTACTTC
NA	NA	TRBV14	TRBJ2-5	CASSPRVGETQYF	TGTGCCAGCAGCCCCAGGGTAGGGGAGACCCAGTACTTC
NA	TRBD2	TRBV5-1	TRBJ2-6	CASSLEAGAGANVLTF	TGCGCCAGCAGCTTGGAGGCGGGAGCCGGGGCCAACGTCCTGACTTTC
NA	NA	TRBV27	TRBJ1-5	CASSIIGVGQPQHF	TGTGCCAGCAGTATAATAGGGGTGGGTCAGCCCCAGCATTTT
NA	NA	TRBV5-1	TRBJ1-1	CASSWGNTEAFF	TGCGCCAGCAGTTGGGGGAACACTGAAGCTTTCTTT
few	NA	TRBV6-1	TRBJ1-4	CASKPGQANEKLFF	TGTGCCAGTAAGCCGGGACAAGCTAATGAAAAACTGTTTTTT
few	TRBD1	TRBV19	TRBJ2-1	CASSTRDRSNEQFF	TGTGCCAGTAGTACAAGGGACAGATCGAATGAGCAGTTCTTC
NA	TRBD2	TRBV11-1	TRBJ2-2	CASSHGLAENTGELFF	TGTGCCAGCAGCCACGGACTAGCGGAAAACACCGGGGAGCTGTTTTTT
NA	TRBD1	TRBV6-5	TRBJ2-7	CASHRTGGYEQYF	TGTGCCAGCCATAGGACAGGGGGCTACGAGCAGTACTTC
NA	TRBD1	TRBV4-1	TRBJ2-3	CASSQQGASGDTQYF	TGCGCCAGCAGCCAACAGGGGGCTTCAGGAGATACGCAGTATTTT
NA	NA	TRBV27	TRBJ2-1	CASSFLGNNEQFF	TGTGCCAGCAGTTTCCTCGGGAACAATGAGCAGTTCTTC
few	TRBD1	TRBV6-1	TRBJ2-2	CASSPTGGYGELFF	TGTGCCAGCAGCCCCACAGGGGGCTACGGGGAGCTGTTTTTT
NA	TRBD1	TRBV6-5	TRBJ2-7	CASSLWTGNNEQYF	TGTGCCAGCAGCCTTTGGACAGGGAACAACGAGCAGTACTTC
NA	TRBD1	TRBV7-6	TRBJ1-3	CASSDQQGAAGNTIYF	TGTGCCAGCAGCGATCAACAGGGGGCCGCTGGAAACACCATATATTTT
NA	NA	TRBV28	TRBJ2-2	CASLSSFGGAGELFF	TGTGCCAGTTTGTCCTCGTTCGGAGGGGCCGGGGAGCTGTTTTTT
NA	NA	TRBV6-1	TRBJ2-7	CASSEAASYEQYF	TGTGCCAGCAGTGAAGCGGCCTCCTACGAGCAGTACTTC
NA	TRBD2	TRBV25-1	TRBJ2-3	CASTTLGTSGSTQYF	TGTGCCAGCACCACCCTCGGGACTAGCGGGAGCACGCAGTATTTT
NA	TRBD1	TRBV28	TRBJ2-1	CASSGRDRGLNNEQFF	TGTGCCAGCAGTGGTCGGGACAGGGGGCTAAACAATGAGCAGTTCTTC
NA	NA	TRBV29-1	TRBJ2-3	CSVDRGGEDTQYF	TGCAGCGTTGATAGGGGGGGCGAAGATACGCAGTATTTT
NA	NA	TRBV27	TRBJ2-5	CASAPDRWRETQYF	TGTGCCAGCGCCCCGGATAGGTGGCGGGAGACCCAGTACTTC
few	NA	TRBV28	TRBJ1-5	CASGSNNQPQHF	TGTGCCAGTGGCAGCAACAATCAGCCCCAGCATTTT
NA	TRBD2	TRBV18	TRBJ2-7	CASSPSGLAVYEQYF	TGTGCCAGCTCACCCTCGGGACTAGCGGTCTACGAGCAGTACTTC
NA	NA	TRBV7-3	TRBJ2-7	CASSRRSGYEQYF	TGTGCCAGCAGCCGCCGGAGCGGATACGAGCAGTACTTC
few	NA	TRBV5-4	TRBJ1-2	CASSFTRTEYGYTF	TGTGCCAGCAGTTTCACACGGACTGAATATGGCTACACCTTC
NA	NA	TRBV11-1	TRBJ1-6	CASSLDTLRNSPLHF	TGTGCCAGCAGCCTAGACACCCTTCGGAATTCACCCCTCCACTTT
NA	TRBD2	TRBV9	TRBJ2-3	CASSVGVRGGRSTDTQYF	TGTGCCAGCAGCGTAGGGGTAAGGGGCGGGAGAAGCACAGATACGCAGTATTTT
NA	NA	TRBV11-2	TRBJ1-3	CASSMGRVSGNTIYF	TGTGCCAGCAGTATGGGACGTGTCTCTGGAAACACCATATATTTT
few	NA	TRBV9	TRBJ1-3	CASSVDVSSGNTIYF	TGTGCCAGCAGCGTAGATGTGAGCTCTGGAAACACCATATATTTT
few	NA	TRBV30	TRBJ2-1	CAWRGTGSQFF	TGTGCCTGGAGGGGCACAGGTAGTCAGTTCTTC